Presented here are 8 T cell receptor beta chains from one specimen sequenced in a study of control samples from healthy donors and cancer patients (dated by TCRdb to 2018 to 2020). Receptors were amplified or captured by the immunoSEQ multiplex PCR assay. TCRdb limited this immuneACCESS table to in-frame rearrangements with V and J called. A share of clones is missing; checked studies link under half to unresolved V genes, and the rest is unexplained. The sample yields some 37,000 clones; 80% to 95% were counted once. The ten largest clonotypes hold 3.6% of the sample. The sequenced material came from blood. The receptors derive from a woman in her forties or fifties in good health.

The chain combines TRBV12-3 or TRBV12-4 with TRBJ1-2, with D perhaps TRBD1 (5 bases). Trimming took 4 bases from V and 10 from J, leaving 16 bases between them. This CDR3 contains 13 residues. CDR3 sequence: CASSWTSILDYTF. In DNA, the CDR3 is TGTGCCAGCAGTTGGACATCGATTCTGGACTACACCTTC.

The V and J genes are TRBV11-2 and TRBJ2-2, with D unclear. Germline V gene data show CDR1 as SGHAT and CDR2 as FQNNGV. V lost 1 base, J lost 0 bases, and 18 bases lay in between. CDR3 length: 19 residues. The chain's CDR3 is CASSLGSWAVVANTGELFF. In nucleotides, the CDR3 is TGTGCCAGCAGCTTAGGAAGTTGGGCAGTCGTCGCGAACACCGGGGAGCTGTTTTTT.

This clone has more than one count but fewer than ten. The chain carries TRBV5-1 and TRBJ1-5, with no clear D. CDR3 length: 15 residues. Germline loops: CDR1 SGHRS, CDR2 YFSETQ. V was shortened by 0 bases and J by 0 bases, with 7 bases between the two germline ends. CDR3 sequence (DNA): TGCGCCAGCAGCTTGGACACAAATAGCAATCAGCCCCAGCATTTT. Protein product: CASSLDTNSNQPQHF.

The count of this clone is one. This chain joins TRBV7-9 and TRBJ2-4, with 7 positions matching TRBD2. The V and J ends lost 1 base and 8 bases, in that order; junction bases with no gene match: 5. Germline V CDR1 and CDR2: SEHNR, FQNEAQ (reference sequence). This CDR3 spans 14 amino acids. CDR3 sequence reads: CASSLVVGRDIQYF. CDR3 coding DNA: TGTGCCAGCAGCTTAGTTGTGGGGAGGGACATTCAGTACTTC.

CDR3 residues: CASSIESYGYTF. In DNA, the CDR3 is TGTGCCAGTAGTATAGAAAGTTATGGCTACACCTTC. The rearrangement links TRBV19 to TRBJ1-2; D gene ambiguous. Between the trimmed V and J ends, which lost 0 bases and 5 bases, there was a span of 4 bases. Germline V CDR1 and CDR2: LNHDA, SQIVND (reference sequence). There are 12 residues in the CDR3.

V gene TRBV28 combines with J gene TRBJ2-5, with a possible D match to TRBD1 (6 bases). The CDR3 covers 15 residues. Germline assignment: CDR1 MDHEN and CDR2 SYDVKM. Between the trimmed V and J ends, which lost 2 bases and 4 bases, there was a span of 14 bases. The CDR3 DNA reads as TGTGCCAGCAGTTTAGTACAGGGCGGGCTAGAGACCCAGTACTTC. Protein product: CASSLVQGGLETQYF.

This clone has just one count. The chain uses TRBV19 and TRBJ1-5; 7 nucleotides line up with TRBD1. The ends lost 3 bases at V and 2 bases at J; junction bases unmatched: 4. The germline CDR1 and CDR2 sequences are LNHDA and SQIVND (reference sequence). This CDR3 is 15 amino acids long. CDR3 nucleotides: TGTGCCAGTAGTATTCAGGGGGACGGCAATCAGCCCCAGCATTTT. Translated: CASSIQGDGNQPQHF.

The rearrangement links TRBV2 to TRBJ2-2; D remains ambiguous. CDR1 and CDR2 from the germline V gene are SNHLY and FYNNEI. The V gene lost 7 bases and the J gene lost 0 bases, with 15 bases spanning the gap. CDR3 length equals 16 residues. In DNA, the CDR3 is TGTGCCAGCATCACCCATGTGAGAACGAACACCGGGGAGCTGTTTTTT. This codes for CASITHVRTNTGELFF.